A single TCR beta chain is shown here with its context. The data were taken from a study of shared clonotypes between healthy human individuals. Sequencing was performed with immunoSEQ multiplex PCR; in TCRdb, only in-frame clones are kept and a portion is missing. The table records about 1 million clones, 70% to 80% of them present only once. This CDR3 region has 12 residues. Looked up from germline, CDR1 is MNHNS and CDR2 is SASEGT. Trimming removed 7 bases at V and 4 bases at J, with 10 bases between. This TCR derives from a man aged 18 to 35 in good health. The chain uses TRBV6-1 and TRBJ1-2, with D possibly being TRBD1 (5 bases). The source material was memory CD4+ T cells sorted from blood. Subset specified: CD45RA-negative fraction. CDR3 in amino acids: CASMGGGYGYTF. Written as DNA, the CDR3 is TGTGCCAGCATGGGGGGAGGCTATGGCTACACCTTC.